The clone carrying this T cell receptor beta chain appeared once. Its antigen remains unknown. Donors likely had unrecorded immune exposures despite being nominally healthy when sampled. This sample stems from a study of cytomegalovirus exposure and HLA in healthy donors. Notes on the study in general: A missense DCLRE1C variant was associated with V- and J-gene trimming of TCR beta chains in a later analysis, and an independent cohort replicated the association.

The CDR3 spans 18 residues. V trimming: 6 bases; J trimming: 2 bases; junction bases outside the gene matches: 17. The germline gives CDR1 SGHAT, CDR2 FQNNGV. Amplification used 60 Vbeta primers and 13 Jbeta primers. TCRdb's copy holds only in-frame clones and misses some; the assay was immunoSEQ multiplex PCR. This sample has under 150,000 clones; 72% occur once, and the top ten carry less than 2.5%. The genes are TRBV11-2 and TRBJ1-2, with 8 bases matching TRBD1. Source material: PBMCs. This TCR derives from a man aged 35 to 55 in good health and CMV-seronegative. CDR3 sequence reads: CASSRGFEIRGQNYGYTF. Written as DNA, the CDR3 is TGTGCCAGCAGTCGGGGATTTGAAATCAGGGGGCAAAACTATGGCTACACCTTC.